This is a list of T cell receptor beta chains from one sample in a study of technical replicates of blood from a few donors. The table came from immunoSEQ multiplex PCR; TCRdb's copy has only in-frame clones and leaves some out. The data hold about 81,000 clones, with 95% to 97% observed a single time. Specimen: T cells isolated from PBMCs. These receptors came from a human donor in good health. Both conserved end residues are part of each CDR3. A D gene is named only where the DNA matches it firmly. Some rows mark clone size as missing; the rest say once, few, many or name a class of expanded clone.

TRBV25-1	TRBJ2-6	TRBD2	NA	TGTGCCAGCAGTGAGGGAGGGTCTGGGGCCAACGTCCTGACTTTC	CASSEGGSGANVLTF
TRBV27	TRBJ2-2	TRBD2	NA	TGTGCCAGCAGTTTTCAGGGACTACCGAACACCGGGGAGCTGTTTTTT	CASSFQGLPNTGELFF
TRBV29-1	TRBJ1-3	NA	NA	TGCAGCGCAAGACAGAGCTCTGGAAACACCATATATTTT	CSARQSSGNTIYF
TRBV15	TRBJ2-1	NA	NA	TGTGCCACCAGCAGTCAAGAGGGAAAAACCTACAATGAGCAGTTCTTC	CATSSQEGKTYNEQFF
TRBV15	TRBJ2-1	TRBD2	NA	TGTGCCACCAGACTAGCGGGAGGCAATGAGCAGTTCTTC	CATRLAGGNEQFF
TRBV6-1	TRBJ2-3	TRBD1	NA	TGTGCCAGCAGTGAATATAACAGGGGGCGCGCAGATACGCAGTATTTT	CASSEYNRGRADTQYF
TRBV2	TRBJ2-7	TRBD2	NA	TGTGCCAGCAGGGGACTAGCGGGAGTCTACGAGCAGTACTTC	CASRGLAGVYEQYF
TRBV5-1	TRBJ2-2	TRBD1	NA	TGCGCCAGCAGCGGCTCCTCAACAGGGGGCGCGGGCACCGGGGAGCTGTTTTTT	CASSGSSTGGAGTGELFF
TRBV5-6	TRBJ2-7	NA	NA	TGTGCCAGCAGCTTTATAGAAGCCACCTACGAGCAGTACTTC	CASSFIEATYEQYF
TRBV5-5	TRBJ1-1	NA	NA	TGTGCCAGCAGCTTGTCCCGCGGGTCATCCACTGAAGCTTTCTTT	CASSLSRGSSTEAFF
TRBV5-4	TRBJ2-7	NA	NA	TGTGCCAGCAGCTTGGGAGGGGGAGACGAGCAGTACTTC	CASSLGGGDEQYF
TRBV2	TRBJ1-3	NA	NA	TGTGCCAGCAGGGACAGTTTTTTCTCTGGAAACACCATATATTTT	CASRDSFFSGNTIYF
TRBV10-1	TRBJ1-2	TRBD1	NA	TGCGCCAGCAGTGAGTCAGGGACAGACTATGGCTACACCTTC	CASSESGTDYGYTF
TRBV7-5	TRBJ1-4	NA	once	TGTGTCAGAAGCCTCGACATAGAAAAACTGTTTTTT	CVRSLDIEKLFF
TRBV5-4	TRBJ2-7	NA	NA	TGTGCCAGCAGCTTTCGAGGCTTCGAGCAGTACTTC	CASSFRGFEQYF
TRBV19	TRBJ2-5	TRBD2	NA	TGTGCCAGTAGTACCTCCGGGACTAGCCCCGAGACCCAGTACTTC	CASSTSGTSPETQYF
TRBV30	TRBJ1-6	NA	once	TGTGCCTGGGGCCAAGGGGATGTGACCCTCCACTTT	CAWGQGDVTLHF
TRBV10-3	TRBJ2-7	TRBD2	NA	TGTGCCATCAGTTTGAGCGGGAGCCATTACGAGCAGTACTTC	CAISLSGSHYEQYF
TRBV10-3	TRBJ2-2	TRBD1	once	TGTGCCATCAGTCCCGGGACAGGGACCGGGGAGCTGTTTTTT	CAISPGTGTGELFF
TRBV27	TRBJ1-1	NA	NA	TGTGCCAGCAGTTTGTATCGGGTCTCTGAAGCTTTCTTT	CASSLYRVSEAFF
TRBV27	TRBJ1-6	TRBD1	few	TGTGCCAGCACCTCGGATGACAGGGTGAAATCACCCCTCCACTTT	CASTSDDRVKSPLHF
TRBV28	TRBJ1-2	NA	NA	TGTGCCAGCAGCCCCGGACAGCTCTATGGCTACACCTTC	CASSPGQLYGYTF
TRBV5-1	TRBJ1-3	TRBD1	NA	TGCGCCAGCAGCCCCGGGACAGCGAGCTCTGGAAACACCATATATTTT	CASSPGTASSGNTIYF
TRBV4-1	TRBJ2-2	NA	once	TGCGCCAGCAGATTAGAGGGAGGGGGACCCACCGGGGAGCTGTTTTTT	CASRLEGGGPTGELFF
TRBV11-3	TRBJ1-1	TRBD1	once	TGTGCCAGCAGCTTCGAAGGGGGCAACACTGAAGCTTTCTTT	CASSFEGGNTEAFF
TRBV6-5	TRBJ1-2	NA	NA	TGTGCCAGCAGAGGACGTGGGGCAGCTAACTATGGCTACACCTTC	CASRGRGAANYGYTF
TRBV5-1	TRBJ2-3	NA	NA	TGCGCCAGCAGCTTGGTTTTGTTAAAGGCGGGAGATACGCAGTATTTT	CASSLVLLKAGDTQYF
TRBV5-6	TRBJ2-1	NA	NA	TGTGCCAGCAGCTCTCCAGGGCATGAGCAGTTCTTC	CASSSPGHEQFF
TRBV11-2	TRBJ2-3	TRBD2	NA	TGTGCCAGCAGCTTAGATCACGGGGGGGATACGCAGTATTTT	CASSLDHGGDTQYF
TRBV11-2	TRBJ2-2	NA	few	TGTGCCAGCAGCTTAGAGGCTAGCGTGACCGGGGAGCTGTTTTTT	CASSLEASVTGELFF
TRBV10-2	TRBJ2-1	NA	once	TGCGCCAGCACGAAAGAGGACTATAAGTATGGTGAGCAGTTCTTC	CASTKEDYKYGEQFF
TRBV11-2	TRBJ2-2	NA	NA	TGTGCCAGCAGCTTAGCTGTAGGGAGCACCGGGGAGCTGTTTTTT	CASSLAVGSTGELFF
TRBV7-9	TRBJ1-5	TRBD1	NA	TGTGCCAGCACGACAGGGACCAATCAGCCCCAGCATTTT	CASTTGTNQPQHF
TRBV28	TRBJ2-1	NA	NA	TGTGCCAGCAGTTTAAGGGCTTTGCCTCTAGCTAGTAATGAGCAGTTCTTC	CASSLRALPLASNEQFF
TRBV4-1	TRBJ2-3	NA	NA	TGCGCCAGCAGCCAAGAGTCGGCGCAGTATTTT	CASSQESAQYF
TRBV5-1	TRBJ1-5	NA	NA	TGCGCCAGCAGGGTTGGGGCGGTGGGAAATCAGCCCCAGCATTTT	CASRVGAVGNQPQHF
TRBV18	TRBJ2-1	TRBD1	NA	TGTGCCAGCTCACCAGACAGGGGGAATGAGCAGTTCTTC	CASSPDRGNEQFF
TRBV14	TRBJ2-3	TRBD1	NA	TGTGCCAGCAGCGCCCGGGACAGAAGGACAGATACGCAGTATTTT	CASSARDRRTDTQYF
TRBV13	TRBJ1-1	TRBD1	NA	TGTGCCAGCAGCGAAACAGGGGAATACACTGAAGCTTTCTTT	CASSETGEYTEAFF
TRBV6-5	TRBJ1-2	NA	NA	TGTGCCAGCAGGTTCACAGGGAGAATGAACTATGGCTACACCTTC	CASRFTGRMNYGYTF
TRBV5-1	TRBJ2-7	TRBD1	NA	TGCGCCAGCAGCTTGGCGCCCGGGACAGGGACCTACGAGCAGTACTTC	CASSLAPGTGTYEQYF
TRBV28	TRBJ2-5	NA	NA	TGTGCCAGCAGCCCCCGGACTACCGGATGGCAAGAGACCCAGTACTTC	CASSPRTTGWQETQYF
TRBV28	TRBJ2-7	TRBD1	NA	TGTGCCAGCAGTTTAGCACCGGGACAGGGCCCCTACGAGCAGTACTTC	CASSLAPGQGPYEQYF
TRBV28	TRBJ2-1	TRBD1	NA	TGTGCCAGCAGTAGAGGGACAGGGGGTTGGAATGAGCAGTTCTTC	CASSRGTGGWNEQFF
TRBV5-1	TRBJ2-3	TRBD1	NA	TGCGCCAGCGGGCCCCGAGGGGGCGCGGGCACAGATACGCAGTATTTT	CASGPRGGAGTDTQYF
TRBV28	TRBJ1-5	NA	NA	TGTGCCAGCAGTTATCCCCTAGGGGCTCAGCCCCAGCATTTT	CASSYPLGAQPQHF